These T cell receptor beta chains were read from a single sample in a study of cytomegalovirus exposure and HLA in healthy donors. Profiling relied on immunoSEQ multiplex PCR, and the TCRdb table lists in-frame clones only, not all of them. The sample shows 150,000 to 200,000 clones, roughly three quarters of them seen only once. The source material was PBMCs. Source of these receptors: a middle-aged woman in good health and CMV-seropositive. The CDR3 runs from the conserved cysteine through the conserved F or W. The D gene is left open where the match is weak. Not every row has a clone size; where given, it reads once, few, many or a size class.

CDR3 length	clone size	V gene	D gene	J gene	CDR3 protein	CDR3 DNA
17	NA	TRBV7-7	NA	TRBJ1-1	CASSKETGPSMNTEAFF	TGTGCTAGCAGCAAAGAGACGGGCCCTAGCATGAACACTGAAGCTTTCTTT
16	NA	TRBV5-4	TRBD2	TRBJ2-3	CASSLGGTSGADTQYF	TGTGCCAGCAGCTTGGGGGGGACTAGCGGGGCGGATACGCAGTATTTT
11	NA	TRBV30	NA	TRBJ1-2	CAWSNRVGYTF	TGTGCCTGGAGTAACAGGGTTGGCTACACCTTC
15	NA	TRBV19	TRBD1	TRBJ2-6	CASSTRGSGANGLTF	TGTGCCAGTAGTACCAGGGGGTCTGGGGCCAACGGCCTGACTTTC
15	NA	TRBV5-6	TRBD1	TRBJ2-2	CASSLVGRGQGELFF	TGTGCCAGCAGCTTGGTTGGCAGGGGGCAAGGGGAGCTGTTTTTT
14	NA	TRBV6-1	NA	TRBJ2-6	CASSGHSGANVLTF	TGTGCCAGCAGTGGACACTCTGGGGCCAACGTCCTGACTTTC
13	NA	TRBV29-1	TRBD2	TRBJ2-1	CSVELAGHNEQFF	TGCAGCGTTGAACTAGCGGGGCACAATGAGCAGTTCTTC
15	NA	TRBV6-5	TRBD1	TRBJ1-2	CASTNNGQANYGYTF	TGTGCCAGCACCAATAACGGACAGGCAAACTATGGCTACACCTTC
14	once	TRBV6-5	NA	TRBJ1-5	CASTPPGSNQPQHF	TGTGCCAGCACCCCCCCCGGGAGCAATCAGCCCCAGCATTTT
15	NA	TRBV15	NA	TRBJ1-1	CATSRGGGMGTEAFF	TGTGCCACCAGCAGAGGTGGAGGGATGGGCACTGAAGCTTTCTTT
15	NA	TRBV27	NA	TRBJ1-4	CASSLGSRGNEKLFF	TGTGCCAGCAGTTTGGGGTCCAGGGGAAATGAAAAACTGTTTTTT
14	few	TRBV9	TRBD1	TRBJ1-3	CASSAGTAGNTIYF	TGTGCCAGCAGCGCCGGGACAGCTGGAAACACCATATATTTT
15	NA	TRBV5-4	TRBD2	TRBJ2-7	CASSSGLALPYEQYF	TGTGCCAGCAGTTCGGGACTAGCGCTCCCCTACGAGCAGTACTTC
14	NA	TRBV5-6	NA	TRBJ2-7	CASSLGVGTYEQYF	TGTGCCAGCAGCTTGGGGGTCGGGACCTACGAGCAGTACTTC
16	NA	TRBV11-3	TRBD2	TRBJ2-3	CASSLGLAGTTDTQYF	TGTGCCAGCAGCTTGGGACTAGCGGGGACCACAGATACGCAGTATTTT
21	NA	TRBV19	NA	TRBJ2-6	CASSILRPARVESSGANVLTF	TGTGCCAGTAGTATTTTGAGACCCGCTAGAGTCGAGAGCTCTGGGGCCAACGTCCTGACTTTC
14	NA	TRBV5-6	TRBD2	TRBJ2-1	CASSLGTSWDEQFF	TGTGCCAGCAGCTTGGGGACTAGCTGGGACGAGCAGTTCTTC
13	NA	TRBV10-1	NA	TRBJ2-3	CASSEEAFHTQYF	TGCGCCAGCAGTGAGGAGGCCTTTCATACGCAGTATTTT
15	NA	TRBV5-5	NA	TRBJ2-1	CASSSRTAIYNEQFF	TGTGCCAGCAGCTCGAGGACAGCAATCTACAATGAGCAGTTCTTC
15	NA	TRBV2	NA	TRBJ1-6	CASSERGLTNSPLHF	TGTGCCAGCAGTGAAAGGGGTCTGACTAATTCACCCCTCCACTTT
16	NA	TRBV2	NA	TRBJ2-6	CASSETKPNGANGLTF	TGTGCCAGCAGTGAAACCAAGCCTAATGGGGCCAACGGCCTGACTTTC
15	NA	TRBV5-1	NA	TRBJ1-1	CASSLAGETNTEAFF	TGCGCCAGCAGCTTGGCAGGGGAAACTAACACTGAAGCTTTCTTT
16	NA	TRBV28	TRBD1	TRBJ1-2	CASSLYSDRGNYGYTF	TGTGCCAGCAGTTTATATTCCGACAGGGGTAACTATGGCTACACCTTC
14	few	TRBV7-8	TRBD1	TRBJ1-1	CASSLALRQGTAFF	TGTGCCAGCAGCTTAGCCCTTCGACAGGGAACAGCTTTCTTT
13	NA	TRBV5-1	NA	TRBJ2-5	CASSPPAEGAQYF	TGCGCCAGCAGCCCCCCCGCGGAAGGGGCCCAGTACTTC
18	NA	TRBV5-5	TRBD2	TRBJ2-1	CASSLSAGGPSSYNEQFF	TGTGCCAGCAGCTTGTCGGCGGGGGGGCCTTCGTCCTACAATGAGCAGTTCTTC
16	NA	TRBV29-1	TRBD1	TRBJ1-1	CSVEDSRGDRNTEAFF	TGCAGCGTTGAAGACAGCAGGGGGGATCGGAACACTGAAGCTTTCTTT
14	few	TRBV5-1	TRBD1	TRBJ2-3	CASRGTGEPDTQYF	TGCGCCAGCAGGGGGACAGGGGAGCCAGATACGCAGTATTTT
13	NA	TRBV5-4	NA	TRBJ2-5	CASSKTPQETQYF	TGTGCCAGCAGCAAAACACCCCAAGAGACCCAGTACTTC
16	NA	TRBV19	TRBD2	TRBJ2-2	CASSLRTSTNTGELFF	TGTGCCAGTAGTCTCCGGACTAGCACGAACACCGGGGAGCTGTTTTTT
12	NA	TRBV28	TRBD1	TRBJ2-5	CAIGQGQKAQYF	TGTGCCATTGGACAGGGGCAAAAGGCCCAGTACTTC
16	NA	TRBV9	NA	TRBJ2-3	CASSSPGSRGTDTQYF	TGTGCCAGCAGCTCCCCGGGCTCCCGGGGGACAGATACGCAGTATTTT
17	NA	TRBV4-2	TRBD1	TRBJ2-7	CASSQERDDRGLWEQYF	TGTGCCAGCAGCCAAGAAAGGGATGACAGGGGGCTGTGGGAGCAGTACTTC
14	NA	TRBV30	NA	TRBJ1-2	CAWSVLPRDYGYTF	TGTGCCTGGAGTGTATTGCCGAGAGATTATGGCTACACCTTC
15	NA	TRBV30	NA	TRBJ2-7	CAWSKPRARAYEQYF	TGTGCTTGGAGCAAACCCAGAGCTCGGGCCTACGAGCAGTACTTC
14	NA	TRBV30	NA	TRBJ2-1	CAWGRGSAVDEQFF	TGTGCCTGGGGGCGGGGCTCAGCGGTCGATGAGCAGTTCTTC
16	once	TRBV5-6	NA	TRBJ2-5	CASSGRLVLDQGTQYF	TGTGCCAGCAGCGGGAGACTAGTACTCGATCAGGGGACCCAGTACTTC
14	NA	TRBV5-4	NA	TRBJ1-1	CASSPDPRVAEAFF	TGTGCCAGCAGCCCCGATCCCAGGGTGGCTGAAGCTTTCTTT
17	NA	TRBV4-1	NA	TRBJ1-6	CASSQDRGEVLDSPLHF	TGCGCCAGCAGCCAAGATCGCGGGGAGGTGTTGGATTCACCCCTCCACTTT
16	NA	TRBV5-1	TRBD1	TRBJ2-2	CASSLWTGGNTGELFF	TGCGCCAGCAGCCTATGGACAGGGGGAAACACCGGGGAGCTGTTTTTT
15	NA	TRBV7-6	NA	TRBJ1-1	CASSLRGGVDTEAFF	TGTGCCAGCAGCTTAAGGGGGGGGGTAGACACTGAAGCTTTCTTT
15	NA	TRBV5-8	TRBD1	TRBJ1-1	CASSAGQGDGPEAFF	TGTGCCAGCAGCGCGGGACAGGGCGACGGGCCTGAAGCTTTCTTT